This entry concerns a single T cell receptor beta chain. Its antigen is unidentified. The sample originates from a study of persistence of HIV-infected CD4 T cells. Cells were stimulated with CMV-infected fibroblast lysates at about 9.4 ug/mL. Sorting of responding CD4+ T cells relied on upregulated CD40 ligand together with CD69. Donors were HIV-1-infected adults who began suppressive ART during chronic infection. Donors had CD4+ T cell counts above 400 cells/uL and were CMV-seropositive. Deletions cut 2 bases from V and 9 bases from J, with 15 bases between. CDR3 length: 14 amino acids. The germline gives CDR1 MNHEY, CDR2 SMNVEV (reference sequence). This was the immunoSEQ version 4 assay in survey mode. Using immunoSEQ multiplex PCR, the repertoire was profiled, and TCRdb retains in-frame clones only, with some absent. Here the sample spans about 20,000 clones, around 82% being singletons.

Sample: CD4+ T cells sorted from PBMCs after roughly 18-hour stimulation, taken from a patient who received antiretroviral therapy. The sequence was obtained from an adult man with HIV who was CMV-seropositive. The V call is TRBV27, the J call TRBJ2-3; D may be TRBD1 or TRBD2 (5 bases each). The CDR3 DNA sequence: TGTGCCAGCAGTTTAAGGGACCCCTCGGGCACGCAGTATTTT. This sequence encodes CASSLRDPSGTQYF.